This T cell receptor beta chain originates from a study of control samples from healthy donors and cancer patients (dated by TCRdb to between 2020 and 2021). The protocol used for the library was the immunoSEQ multiplex PCR assay. TCRdb mirrors the immuneACCESS table, restricted to in-frame sequences. Some clones are absent from its copies; in checked studies, under half trace to an unresolved V gene, and the reason for the others is unknown. The sample table shows 120,000 or so clones, and 75% to 95% are seen once. The ten most abundant clones make up almost 2.5% of the sample. V is cut by 3 bases and J by 4 bases, and the space between the germline ends is 11 bases. Counted from cysteine to valine, this CDR3 has 13 amino acids. The read is trimmed to its CDR3 DNA, 39 bases read in frame from base 1. CDR1 and CDR2 are read off the germline V gene as SGHDT and YYEEEE. In the case of this clone: The target of this receptor is not known. It has no much larger one-base neighbor in the sample; base qualities were not kept.

The rearrangement combines TRBV5-6 with TRBJ2-7, with the D gene too uncertain to name. This TCR was recovered from a man between 18 and 35 years old in good health. What was sequenced was blood. CDR3 loop: CASSYSEAYEQYV. The bases are TGTGCCAGCAGCTACAGCGAAGCTTACGAGCAGTACGTC.